The rows below give T cell receptor beta chains drawn from one sample of a study of vaccination effects on CD4 cells after COVID-19. No cognate antigen is known for these TCRs. Assay: immunoSEQ multiplex PCR; the TCRdb copy retains only in-frame clones and omits some. Of about 66,000 clones detected, roughly 80% appear once; the ten largest clones hold 2% to 3%. Sequenced here: CD4+ T cells from PBMCs cultured without peptide, sampled after COVID-19 vaccination. The source of these receptors is a human donor who received a COVID-19 vaccine. Each CDR3 is given with its conserved first and last residue. Fields, in order: clone size, J gene, CDR3 length, D gene, V gene, CDR3 protein, CDR3 DNA. D genes are given only for firm matches. Clone size is not always given. Where it is, it says once, few, many or a class for expanded clones.

- | TRBJ2-3 | 14 | TRBD1 | TRBV24-1 | CAIRTGGAGDTQYF | TGTGCCATTCGAACAGGGGGCGCTGGGGATACGCAGTATTTT
- | TRBJ1-1 | 13 | TRBD1 | TRBV10-1 | CASSRTGNTEAFF | TGCGCCAGCTCAAGGACAGGGAACACTGAAGCTTTCTTT
- | TRBJ1-4 | 15 | - | TRBV9 | CASSPRTESNEKLFF | TGTGCCAGCAGCCCCCGGACGGAGAGTAATGAAAAACTGTTTTTT
few | TRBJ2-5 | 15 | TRBD2 | TRBV18 | CASSRGLAGQETQYF | TGTGCCAGCTCCCGAGGACTAGCGGGGCAAGAGACCCAGTACTTC
once | TRBJ1-6 | 15 | TRBD1 | TRBV7-2 | CASSQTTGGSSPLHF | TGTGCCAGCAGCCAGACGACAGGGGGAAGTTCACCCCTCCACTTT
- | TRBJ1-4 | 14 | - | TRBV24-1 | CATSDSMENEKLFF | TGTGCCACCAGTGATAGTATGGAGAATGAAAAACTGTTTTTT
- | TRBJ2-1 | 16 | - | TRBV6-2/TRBV6-3 | CASSYFSGNLYNEQFF | TGTGCCAGCAGTTACTTTTCAGGGAATCTTTACAATGAGCAGTTCTTC
- | TRBJ2-3 | 12 | - | TRBV30 | CAWSRDADTQYF | TGTGCCTGGAGTAGGGACGCAGATACGCAGTATTTT
- | TRBJ2-2 | 14 | - | TRBV2 | CASSVRRDTGELFF | TGTGCCAGCAGTGTCCGCAGGGACACCGGGGAGCTGTTTTTT
- | TRBJ2-5 | 17 | TRBD1 | TRBV7-8 | CASSLLTGTGSRETQYF | TGTGCCAGCAGCTTACTAACTGGGACAGGGTCGCGAGAGACCCAGTACTTC
- | TRBJ1-1 | 13 | - | TRBV6-6 | CASISGVRTEAFF | TGTGCCAGCATTTCAGGAGTTAGGACTGAAGCTTTCTTT
- | TRBJ1-2 | 13 | TRBD1 | TRBV6-5 | CASRETGVYGYTF | TGTGCCAGCAGAGAGACAGGGGTGTATGGCTACACCTTC
- | TRBJ2-1 | 14 | TRBD2 | TRBV6-5 | CATYLGLGPVEQFF | TGTGCCACCTACCTCGGACTAGGACCGGTTGAGCAGTTCTTC
- | TRBJ1-1 | 14 | - | TRBV9 | CASSVTGTYTEAFF | TGTGCCAGCAGCGTTACGGGGACTTACACTGAAGCTTTCTTT
- | TRBJ2-5 | 13 | - | TRBV28 | CASSFGGRETQYF | TGTGCCAGCAGTTTTGGAGGAAGGGAGACCCAGTACTTC
- | TRBJ1-3 | 15 | - | TRBV18 | CASSPTGNPGNTIYF | TGTGCCAGCTCACCGACAGGAAACCCTGGAAACACCATATATTTT
- | TRBJ1-4 | 15 | TRBD1 | TRBV7-9 | CASSRLPGQNEKLFF | TGTGCCAGCAGCCGCCTACCGGGACAGAATGAAAAACTGTTTTTT
few | TRBJ2-3 | 14 | TRBD2 | TRBV4-1 | CASSPSGGLDTQYF | TGCGCCAGCAGCCCCAGCGGGGGTTTAGATACGCAGTATTTT
- | TRBJ1-1 | 14 | - | TRBV9 | CASSVARGNTEAFF | TGTGCCAGCAGCGTAGCTAGGGGGAACACTGAAGCTTTCTTT
- | TRBJ2-5 | 13 | TRBD2 | TRBV30 | CAQERGLGETQYF | TGTGCCCAAGAGCGGGGGCTGGGGGAGACCCAGTACTTC
- | TRBJ1-1 | 15 | - | TRBV5-8 | CASPGPPGGNTEAFF | TGTGCCAGCCCGGGGCCGCCGGGGGGGAACACTGAAGCTTTCTTT
once | TRBJ1-5 | 14 | - | TRBV7-8 | CASSLHGSNQPQHF | TGTGCCAGCAGCTTACACGGTAGCAATCAGCCCCAGCATTTT
- | TRBJ1-5 | 15 | - | TRBV28 | CASSFMRGISQPQHF | TGTGCCAGCAGTTTTATGAGGGGTATTTCTCAGCCCCAGCATTTT
- | TRBJ2-3 | 17 | - | TRBV1 | CTSSQEFMGLLTDTQYF | TGCACCAGCAGCCAAGAGTTCATGGGGCTACTAACAGATACGCAGTATTTT
- | TRBJ2-3 | 15 | TRBD2 | TRBV18 | CASSPLGTSADTQYF | TGTGCCAGCTCACCACTGGGGACTAGCGCAGATACGCAGTATTTT
- | TRBJ2-5 | 15 | TRBD1 | TRBV24-1 | CATSDPSGQPGTQYF | TGTGCCACCAGTGACCCCTCGGGACAGCCGGGGACCCAGTACTTC
few | TRBJ1-2 | 15 | TRBD1 | TRBV6-6 | CASSGGTVDNYGYTF | TGTGCCAGCAGTGGAGGGACAGTTGACAACTATGGCTACACCTTC
- | TRBJ1-1 | 15 | TRBD1 | TRBV2 | CASSESTGGRAEAFF | TGTGCCAGCAGTGAATCCACAGGGGGGAGAGCTGAAGCTTTCTTT
- | TRBJ2-2 | 15 | TRBD1 | TRBV3-1/TRBV3-2 | CASSPGQGGTGELFF | TGTGCCAGCAGCCCGGGACAGGGGGGCACCGGGGAGCTGTTTTTT
- | TRBJ2-3 | 12 | - | TRBV5-6 | CASSFRTDTQYF | TGTGCCAGCAGCTTTAGGACAGATACGCAGTATTTT
- | TRBJ2-3 | 13 | - | TRBV19 | CASRGLLTDTQYF | TGTGCCAGTAGGGGTTTACTCACAGATACGCAGTATTTT
- | TRBJ1-2 | 14 | - | TRBV5-1 | CASSQTGDNYGYTF | TGCGCCAGCAGCCAAACAGGAGATAACTATGGCTACACCTTC
- | TRBJ1-1 | 15 | - | TRBV23-1 | CASSRQVLENTEAFF | TGCGCCAGCAGTAGACAGGTATTAGAGAACACTGAAGCTTTCTTT
- | TRBJ2-1 | 14 | - | TRBV5-1 | CASSLNAGVNEQFF | TGCGCCAGCAGCTTGAATGCTGGGGTGAATGAGCAGTTCTTC
- | TRBJ1-5 | 14 | - | TRBV4-1 | CASSQDSGDQPQHF | TGCGCCAGCAGCCAAGACTCAGGGGATCAGCCCCAGCATTTT
few | TRBJ1-2 | 16 | - | TRBV4-2 | CASSQGAPGQAYGYTF | TGTGCCAGCAGCCAAGGGGCGCCGGGCCAAGCCTATGGCTACACCTTC
medium-sized | TRBJ2-3 | 15 | TRBD1 | TRBV5-4 | CASSSLYRGTDTQYF | TGTGCCAGCAGTTCGCTCTACAGGGGAACAGATACGCAGTATTTT
- | TRBJ1-1 | 13 | - | TRBV6-2/TRBV6-3 | CASSSLLNTEAFF | TGTGCCAGCAGCTCTCTTCTGAACACTGAAGCTTTCTTT
- | TRBJ2-1 | 14 | TRBD1 | TRBV19 | CASSPVLGTGQQFF | TGTGCCAGTAGTCCAGTACTTGGGACAGGCCAGCAGTTCTTC
- | TRBJ2-6 | 15 | TRBD2 | TRBV19 | CASRSGGSGANVLTF | TGTGCCAGTAGATCGGGAGGTTCTGGGGCCAACGTCCTGACTTTC
- | TRBJ2-3 | 16 | TRBD1 | TRBV24-1 | CATSDLRTGETDTQYF | TGTGCCACCAGTGACCTTCGGACAGGGGAAACAGATACGCAGTATTTT
- | TRBJ2-1 | 14 | - | TRBV27 | CASSFTGIGREQFF | TGTGCCAGCAGTTTTACAGGAATTGGGCGTGAGCAGTTCTTC
once | TRBJ2-3 | 16 | - | TRBV9 | CASSVGGGTSTDTQYF | TGTGCCAGCAGCGTAGGAGGCGGGACTAGCACAGATACGCAGTATTTT
- | TRBJ2-3 | 16 | TRBD2 | TRBV7-3 | CASSLKGTSGTDTQYF | TGTGCCAGCAGCTTAAAAGGGACTAGCGGAACAGATACGCAGTATTTT
- | TRBJ2-3 | 20 | TRBD1 | TRBV7-3 | CASSLSGQGGWGVRTDTQYF | TGTGCCAGCAGCTTGTCGGGACAGGGAGGATGGGGCGTTCGGACAGATACGCAGTATTTT
- | TRBJ1-6 | 15 | - | TRBV25-1 | CASSVRDFNNSPLHF | TGTGCCAGCAGTGTCCGGGACTTCAATAATTCACCCCTCCACTTT
- | TRBJ2-1 | 13 | - | TRBV15 | CATSGDGYNEQFF | TGTGCCACCAGCGGCGACGGATACAATGAGCAGTTCTTC
- | TRBJ2-6 | 16 | - | TRBV28 | CASSSFGAGGANVLTF | TGTGCCAGCAGTTCCTTCGGGGCGGGTGGGGCCAACGTCCTGACTTTC
- | TRBJ2-1 | 14 | - | TRBV5-5 | CASSSWGFYNEQFF | TGTGCCAGCAGCTCCTGGGGCTTCTACAATGAGCAGTTCTTC
- | TRBJ2-3 | 16 | - | TRBV5-1 | CASSLDLARVTDTQYF | TGCGCCAGCAGCTTGGATCTCGCCAGGGTCACAGATACGCAGTATTTT
- | TRBJ2-2 | 15 | - | TRBV6-5 | CASHKGLTNTGELFF | TGTGCCAGCCATAAGGGACTGACAAACACCGGGGAGCTGTTTTTT
- | TRBJ1-3 | 13 | - | TRBV2 | CASSESSGNTIYF | TGTGCCAGCAGTGAGTCCTCTGGAAACACCATATATTTT
- | TRBJ2-1 | 16 | - | TRBV19 | CASSIGGGLGYNEQFF | TGTGCCAGTAGTATAGGCGGCGGGCTTGGGTACAATGAGCAGTTCTTC
- | TRBJ1-2 | 11 | - | TRBV30 | CAWRTLWGYTF | TGTGCCTGGAGGACCCTTTGGGGCTACACCTTC
- | TRBJ2-2 | 15 | - | TRBV6-5 | CASSSQGGGTGELFF | TGTGCCAGCAGTTCACAGGGCGGTGGCACCGGGGAGCTGTTTTTT
few | TRBJ1-1 | 13 | - | TRBV19 | CASSIGRETEAFF | TGTGCCAGTAGTATAGGCAGGGAGACTGAAGCTTTCTTT
- | TRBJ2-5 | 15 | - | TRBV5-1 | CASSPREGVVQTQYF | TGCGCCAGCAGCCCCCGGGAAGGGGTGGTCCAGACCCAGTACTTC
- | TRBJ1-6 | 14 | - | TRBV18 | CASSPQGPNSPLHF | TGTGCCAGCTCACCCCAGGGCCCTAATTCACCCCTCCACTTT
few | TRBJ1-2 | 12 | - | TRBV7-9 | CASSRDNYGYTF | TGTGCCAGCAGCAGAGATAACTATGGCTACACCTTC
- | TRBJ1-2 | 15 | TRBD1 | TRBV24-1 | CATSDPGQGTHGYTF | TGTGCCACCAGTGACCCGGGACAGGGGACCCATGGCTACACCTTC